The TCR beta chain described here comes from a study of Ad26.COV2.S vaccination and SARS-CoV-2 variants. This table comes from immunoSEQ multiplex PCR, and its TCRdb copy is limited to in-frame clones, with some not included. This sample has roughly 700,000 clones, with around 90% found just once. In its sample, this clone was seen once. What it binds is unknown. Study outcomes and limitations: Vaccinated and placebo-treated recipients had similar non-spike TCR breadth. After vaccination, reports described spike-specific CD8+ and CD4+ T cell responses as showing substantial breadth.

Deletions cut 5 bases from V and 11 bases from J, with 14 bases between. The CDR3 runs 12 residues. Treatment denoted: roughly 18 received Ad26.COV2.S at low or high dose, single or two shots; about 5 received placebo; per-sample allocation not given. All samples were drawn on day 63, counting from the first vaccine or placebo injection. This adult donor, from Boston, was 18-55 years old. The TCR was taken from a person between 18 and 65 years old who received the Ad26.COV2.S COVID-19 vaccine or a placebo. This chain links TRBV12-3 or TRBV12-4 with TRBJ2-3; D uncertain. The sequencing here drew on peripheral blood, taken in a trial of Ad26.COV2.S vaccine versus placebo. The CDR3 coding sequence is TGTGCCAGCAGTACGGCAGGATTCATGCAGTATTTT. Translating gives CASSTAGFMQYF.